A selection of T cell receptor beta chains follows, all from one sample in a study of shared clonotypes between healthy human individuals. The data were produced by immunoSEQ multiplex PCR, yet TCRdb's version contains in-frame clones alone and is incomplete. Counted here are over 2 million clones, roughly 94% occurring once; the ten biggest clones make up roughly 0.13%. Sequencing was carried out using naive CD4+ T cells sorted from blood. The receptors here all came from a young man in good health. Both conserved end residues are trimmed from each CDR3. Size is omitted from some rows. Given values are once, few, many or a class for expanded clones.

CDR3 protein: ASSLRPGSGANVLT
V gene: TRBV28
CDR3 length: 14
clone size: -

CDR3 protein: ASSFDLRWTELNQPQH
V gene: TRBV10-1
CDR3 length: 16
clone size: -

CDR3 protein: ASSSSPRQGNTIY
V gene: TRBV27
CDR3 length: 13
clone size: -

CDR3 protein: ASSYWGQTNTEAF
V gene: TRBV6-5
CDR3 length: 13
clone size: -

CDR3 protein: ASSKRGRGWDGYT
V gene: TRBV6-5
CDR3 length: 13
clone size: -

CDR3 protein: AIIPARAGNTIY
V gene: TRBV10-3
CDR3 length: 12
clone size: -

CDR3 protein: ASSVGGYSPLH
V gene: TRBV5-1
CDR3 length: 11
clone size: -

CDR3 protein: ASSLYLLGTEAF
V gene: TRBV7-9
CDR3 length: 12
clone size: -

CDR3 protein: SVAWARVSGITDTQY
V gene: TRBV29-1
CDR3 length: 15
clone size: -

CDR3 protein: ASSLGPGQDNEQF
V gene: TRBV7-8
CDR3 length: 13
clone size: -

CDR3 protein: ASSIGTSGGREETQY
V gene: TRBV9
CDR3 length: 15
clone size: -

CDR3 protein: ASSPLTGDTQY
V gene: TRBV18
CDR3 length: 11
clone size: -

CDR3 protein: AWKGSGGRYNEQF
V gene: TRBV30
CDR3 length: 13
clone size: -

CDR3 protein: ASIRTGEGETQY
V gene: TRBV7-9
CDR3 length: 12
clone size: -

CDR3 protein: ASSPPPGGRTGELF
V gene: TRBV4-2
CDR3 length: 14
clone size: -

CDR3 protein: ASRGEGNQPQH
V gene: TRBV5-1
CDR3 length: 11
clone size: -

CDR3 protein: ASSPVGTDAYGYT
V gene: TRBV18
CDR3 length: 13
clone size: -

CDR3 protein: ASNKVTGTTEAF
V gene: TRBV19
CDR3 length: 12
clone size: -

CDR3 protein: ASSATGGIYEQY
V gene: TRBV6-1
CDR3 length: 12
clone size: -

CDR3 protein: ASSLRQGAREQY
V gene: TRBV7-9
CDR3 length: 12
clone size: -

CDR3 protein: ASQTPRATEAF
V gene: TRBV10-2
CDR3 length: 11
clone size: -

CDR3 protein: ASSLVLGANTGELF
V gene: TRBV7-2
CDR3 length: 14
clone size: -

CDR3 protein: ASSPPGLDAYEQY
V gene: TRBV7-9
CDR3 length: 13
clone size: once

CDR3 protein: ASSGGGNYGYT
V gene: TRBV7-2
CDR3 length: 11
clone size: -

CDR3 protein: ASSPGGGLYNEQF
V gene: TRBV5-6
CDR3 length: 13
clone size: -

CDR3 protein: ASSELARVNTDTQY
V gene: TRBV6-1
CDR3 length: 14
clone size: -

CDR3 protein: ASSQGDVGGAF
V gene: TRBV6-6
CDR3 length: 11
clone size: -

CDR3 protein: ASSARTGGNSPLH
V gene: TRBV5-1
CDR3 length: 13
clone size: -

CDR3 protein: ASSSGTRGEQY
V gene: TRBV11-2
CDR3 length: 11
clone size: -

CDR3 protein: ASSVENTGTGELF
V gene: TRBV9
CDR3 length: 13
clone size: few

CDR3 protein: ASSAIQGYEQY
V gene: TRBV5-8
CDR3 length: 11
clone size: -

CDR3 protein: SVQGRDGVYEQY
V gene: TRBV29-1
CDR3 length: 12
clone size: -

CDR3 protein: ASSRDRGEETQY
V gene: TRBV28
CDR3 length: 12
clone size: -

CDR3 protein: AWSETGAGNTIY
V gene: TRBV30
CDR3 length: 12
clone size: -

CDR3 protein: ASSPGAETQY
V gene: TRBV6-6
CDR3 length: 10
clone size: -

CDR3 protein: ASSESAHGGSPLH
V gene: TRBV25-1
CDR3 length: 13
clone size: -

CDR3 protein: ASSFLAGGTETQY
V gene: TRBV5-4
CDR3 length: 13
clone size: -

CDR3 protein: ASSSKSGQPISPLH
V gene: TRBV5-6
CDR3 length: 14
clone size: once

CDR3 protein: ASRGTSSYEQY
V gene: TRBV5-1
CDR3 length: 11
clone size: -

CDR3 protein: ASTEGAGRTDTQY
V gene: TRBV28
CDR3 length: 13
clone size: -

CDR3 protein: ASQGDGSYEQY
V gene: TRBV7-9
CDR3 length: 11
clone size: -

CDR3 protein: ASSLAGGSPLH
V gene: TRBV5-4
CDR3 length: 11
clone size: -

CDR3 protein: ASSSKAQNTEAF
V gene: TRBV6-1
CDR3 length: 12
clone size: -

CDR3 protein: ASSKFETGMTYEQY
V gene: TRBV9
CDR3 length: 14
clone size: -

CDR3 protein: AWSLGLAGGPDTQY
V gene: TRBV30
CDR3 length: 14
clone size: once

CDR3 protein: ASSLAWGTDTQY
V gene: TRBV7-2
CDR3 length: 12
clone size: -